This record looks at one T cell receptor beta chain sequence and its context. Measured with immunoSEQ multiplex PCR; TCRdb has only the in-frame clones, and not every one. The table has more than 300,000 clones, about 77% seen once. The entry originates in a study of cytotoxic CD8 clonotypes in ibrutinib-treated CLL. Study in general: Included were 11 relapsed/refractory and some 15 treatment-naive patients, of whom about 18 were IGHV unmutated.

Trimming stripped 0 bases from V and 4 bases from J, with 13 bases between. CDR3 size: 16 residues. Germline V gives CDR1 SGHRS, CDR2 YFSETQ. This chain joins TRBV5-1 and TRBJ2-2; D is unresolved. Source: PBMCs, taken before ibrutinib treatment. The receptor was isolated from a human donor with chronic lymphocytic leukemia. The CDR3: CASSLEVRSATGELFF. The CDR3 nucleotides read TGCGCCAGCAGCTTGGAGGTCAGGTCGGCCACCGGGGAGCTGTTTTTT.